This is a list of T cell receptor beta chains from one sample in a study of T cell responses to AZD1222 COVID-19 vaccine. TCRdb's copy holds only in-frame clones and misses some; the assay was immunoSEQ multiplex PCR. Among fewer than 300,000 clones, more than 80% were seen once, and the ten largest hold around 0.57%. Sequenced material: peripheral blood, taken on day 0 of AZD1222 vaccination. These TCRs come from an adult in good health. Each CDR3 is given with its conserved first and last residue. The D gene is left open where the match is weak. Not all rows give a size; the values are once, few, many and, for expanded clones, a class.

V gene	J gene	clone size	D gene	CDR3 DNA	CDR3 protein
TRBV5-1	TRBJ1-3	NA	NA	TGCGCCAGCAGCGGAGGGGAAGGAAACACCATATATTTT	CASSGGEGNTIYF
TRBV28	TRBJ1-2	once	TRBD1	TGTGCCAGCAGTTATACCGGTGTAGGGACAGGGGGCGGGTCGTATGGCTACACCTTC	CASSYTGVGTGGGSYGYTF
TRBV19	TRBJ1-5	few	NA	TGTGCCAGTAGTATAGTCGGGGGGCAAATGAATCAGCCCCAGCATTTT	CASSIVGGQMNQPQHF
TRBV28	TRBJ2-7	NA	NA	TGTGCCAGCATGACAGGAGCCCCCTACGAGCAGTACTTC	CASMTGAPYEQYF
TRBV28	TRBJ2-5	NA	NA	TGTGCCAGCAGAGTCGGCCGGGAGACCCAGTACTTC	CASRVGRETQYF
TRBV19	TRBJ2-7	NA	TRBD1	TGTGCCAGTAGTATAGGACAGGGCTACGAGCAGTACTTC	CASSIGQGYEQYF
TRBV28	TRBJ2-6	NA	NA	TGTGCCAGCGGGTCCTCATTCACGGCCAACGTCCTGACTTTC	CASGSSFTANVLTF
TRBV5-4	TRBJ2-5	NA	TRBD2	TGTGCCAGCAGCTTGAGGCTAGCGGGGGGACAAGAGACCCAGTACTTC	CASSLRLAGGQETQYF
TRBV24-1	TRBJ2-4	once	TRBD1	TGTGCCACCCCCGAGGGACAGAGATCATCAGAGATAAACATTCAGTACTTC	CATPEGQRSSEINIQYF
TRBV29-1	TRBJ1-2	NA	NA	TGCAGCGTTGGGGCATGGCAGCGAGCTAACTATGGCTACACCTTC	CSVGAWQRANYGYTF
TRBV7-8	TRBJ1-3	NA	NA	TGTGCCAGCACGGCCGGGGGCACCATATATTTT	CASTAGGTIYF
TRBV18	TRBJ2-1	few	TRBD2	TGTGCCAGCTCACCTAGGACTAGCGGGGATGATGAGCAGTTCTTC	CASSPRTSGDDEQFF
TRBV3-1/TRBV3-2	TRBJ1-3	NA	NA	TGTGCCAGCAGCCAAGATATAGGGGCTGGAAACACCATATATTTT	CASSQDIGAGNTIYF
TRBV4-1	TRBJ2-5	NA	NA	TGCGCCAGCAGCCAAAACGCCTATTCCAGACAAGAGACCCAGTACTTC	CASSQNAYSRQETQYF
TRBV7-2	TRBJ2-3	once	TRBD2	TGTGCCAGCAGCTTAGTGGGGGGGGATACGCAGTATTTT	CASSLVGGDTQYF
TRBV29-1	TRBJ1-1	NA	NA	TGCAGCGTTGCGAACAGGAACACTGAAGCTTTCTTT	CSVANRNTEAFF
TRBV9	TRBJ2-2	NA	NA	TGTGCCAGCAGCGTAGATCCAGAAACTCTGACCGGGGAGCTGTTTTTT	CASSVDPETLTGELFF
TRBV7-2	TRBJ2-7	NA	TRBD2	TGTGCCAGCAGCTTTGGCTTCGGGGAGGGCTACGAGCAGTACTTC	CASSFGFGEGYEQYF
TRBV4-1	TRBJ1-3	NA	NA	TGCGCCAGCAGCCAAGAGGTTCGACAGCTTGGAAACACCATATATTTT	CASSQEVRQLGNTIYF
TRBV29-1	TRBJ1-2	NA	TRBD1	TGCAGCGTTCAGGGGGTCCTTCTACCAGTGGGCTACACCTTC	CSVQGVLLPVGYTF
TRBV7-9	TRBJ2-7	NA	NA	TGTGCCAGCAGCTTACAGGCAGGGGAGTACGGAGAGCAGTACTTC	CASSLQAGEYGEQYF
TRBV5-8	TRBJ2-5	NA	NA	TGTGCCAGCAGCCCCAGTCCGCACCAAGAGACCCAGTACTTC	CASSPSPHQETQYF
TRBV4-1	TRBJ2-2	few	TRBD2	TGCGCCAGCAGCCAAGATCTCTTCGGACTAGCGAGGAACACCGGGGAGCTGTTTTTT	CASSQDLFGLARNTGELFF
TRBV5-5	TRBJ1-1	NA	NA	TGTGCCAGCAGCCTCGCGTGGGGGAGGACTGAAGCTTTCTTT	CASSLAWGRTEAFF
TRBV5-4	TRBJ1-3	NA	NA	TGTGCCAGCAGCTTAGCAGGGTCCCTCTCTGGAAACACCATATATTTT	CASSLAGSLSGNTIYF
TRBV10-3	TRBJ1-3	NA	TRBD1	TGTGCCATCAGTGACCCTGAACAGGGGGCCTCTGGAAACACCATATATTTT	CAISDPEQGASGNTIYF
TRBV19	TRBJ2-5	NA	TRBD2	TGTGCCAGTAAAGGTAGCGGGAGAGAGACCCAGTACTTC	CASKGSGRETQYF